This entry lists 30 T cell receptor beta chains sequenced from one sample in a study of metastatic and nonmetastatic thyroid tumors. Every patient underwent thyroid surgery untreated. TCRdb re-processed the PCR reads through MiXCR. Of under 30,000 clones listed, 4% to 5% are singletons. The sample was blood. The origin of the receptors is a female donor with papillary thyroid cancer or a benign thyroid nodule (not recorded which). Some clones in this sample may be carry-over from other donors' samples.

The chain combines TRBV20-1 with TRBJ2-7; 8 bases align to TRBD2. The CDR3 totals 17 residues. Germline CDR1 reads DFQATT; CDR2 reads SNEGSKA (reference sequence). Trimming at V came to 6 bases and at J to 5 bases, leaving 21 bases not matched to a gene. DNA of the CDR3: TGCAGTGCCCTACTAGCGGTAGGTCCCCATTATCTCAACGAGCAGTACTTC. Protein sequence: CSALLAVGPHYLNEQYF.

In this sample, this clone turned up a few times. Being one base from a much bigger clone, this may be a read error. The chain carries TRBV10-2 and TRBJ1-1; a possible D gene is TRBD1 (5 bases). The ends were cut back, 6 bases at V and 2 bases at J, with 10 bases in the middle. Looked up from germline, CDR1 is WSHSY and CDR2 is SAAADI. The CDR3 covers 13 residues. CDR3 DNA sequence: TGCGCCAGCAGCTCCGACAGCAACACTGAAGCTTTCTTT. Residues: CASSSDSNTEAFF.

This clone was detected a few times. V and J are TRBV5-1 and TRBJ2-1; D assignment may be TRBD1 or TRBD2 (5 bases each). V dropped 2 bases and J dropped 8 bases, with 17 bases sitting between them. Germline loops: CDR1 SGHRS, CDR2 YFSETQ. The CDR3 loop spans 15 amino acids. The CDR3 here is CASSFGGPTGDEQFF. DNA for the CDR3: TGCGCCAGCAGCTTTGGGGGACCTACGGGCGATGAGCAGTTCTTC.

This clone was picked up a small number of times. This sequence joins TRBV20-1 and TRBJ1-2, with D perhaps matching TRBD1 (5 bases). Trimming removed 2 bases at V and 0 bases at J, with 22 bases between. This CDR3 has 18 amino acids. CDR1 and CDR2 from the germline V gene are DFQATT and SNEGSKA (reference sequence). This chain's CDR3 is CSARPRAGAILSNYGYTF. For the CDR3, the DNA is TGCAGTGCTAGACCCCGGGCTGGGGCCATCCTTTCTAACTATGGCTACACCTTC.

This clone was picked up many times. The sample contains more than one DNA sequence encoding this CDR3. The chain recombines TRBV15 with TRBJ1-5; D possibly corresponds to TRBD1 (5 bases). Trimming removed 0 bases at V and 1 base at J, with 13 bases between. Per germline, CDR1 LNHNV and CDR2 YYDKDF (reference sequence). The CDR3 loop spans 17 amino acids. CDR3 in DNA: TGTGCCACCAGCAGAGACGCGGGGCGGACGAGCAATCAGCCCCAGCATTTT. Translated: CATSRDAGRTSNQPQHF.

A note on this clone: A read error may explain this, as a much larger clone is one base away. The sample has other DNA sequences that encode this CDR3 too. The V call is TRBV7-4, the J call TRBJ1-4; D may be TRBD1 (5 bases). The CDR3 is 18 residues long. The germline gives CDR1 SGHVT, CDR2 SQSDAQ. The CDR3 sequence is CASSPRTRSCSTNEKLFF. CDR3 in DNA: TGTGCCAGCAGCCCTCGGACACGCAGTTGTTCAACCAATGAAAAACTGTTTTTT.

Judged by abundance, this clone is medium-sized (0.01 to 0.1%). This chain links TRBV12-3 or TRBV12-4 with TRBJ2-7; 8 positions match TRBD2. The CDR3 covers 15 residues. Germline trimming cut 6 bases from V and 5 bases from J; bases unmatched to any gene: 12. In nucleotides, the CDR3 is TGTGCCAGCAGCCAAGCGGCGGGAGGTCTAGACGAGCAGTACTTC. Translated: CASSQAAGGLDEQYF.

The CDR3 protein is CASSVSGGPWTEAFF. Written as DNA, the CDR3 is TGTGCCAGCAGCGTGTCCGGGGGCCCCTGGACTGAAGCTTTCTTT. The chain recombines TRBV9 with TRBJ1-1; maybe TRBD1 (6 bases). The CDR3 runs 15 residues. Trimming pared 2 bases from V and 5 bases from J, leaving 16 bases between. Germline values: CDR1 SGDLS, CDR2 YYNGEE.

This clone was observed a few times. J is TRBJ2-3 and V is TRBV9, with a tentative D call TRBD2 (5 bases). Germline CDR1 SGDLS, CDR2 YYNGEE. The CDR3 extends over 15 amino acids. Trimming left V 4 bases short and J 4 bases short, with 16 bases between. This CDR3 is CASSSATIGADTQYF. The CDR3 DNA is TGTGCCAGCAGCTCGGCGACTATCGGAGCAGATACGCAGTATTTT.

This clone has a count of ten or more. The chain is built from TRBV28 and TRBJ2-7, with unresolved D. This CDR3 has 12 amino acids. Trimming stripped 5 bases from V and 4 bases from J, with 9 bases between. Germline V gives CDR1 MDHEN, CDR2 SYDVKM. The CDR3: CASSTILYEQYF. The CDR3 DNA reads TGTGCCAGCAGTACGATACTTTACGAGCAGTACTTC.

With regard to this clone: Likely a read error: the CDR3 ends without its conserved phenylalanine or tryptophan. The limits of the CDR3 on the DNA are not certain, so only TCRdb's listed CDR3 is given. The rearrangement links TRBV6-2 or TRBV6-3 to TRBJ2-1; the listed D gene, TRBD2, was not tested against the DNA. Including both end residues, the CDR3 is 13 amino acids long. The germline gives CDR1 MNHEY, CDR2 SVGEGT. The CDR3 sequence is CASSGTWTSGMVV.

The rearrangement links TRBV19 to TRBJ2-3; 8 positions agree with TRBD1. CDR1 and CDR2 (germline): LNHDA, SQIVND (reference sequence). The CDR3 totals 15 residues. The ends lost 8 bases at V and 3 bases at J; junction bases unmatched: 10. In DNA, the CDR3 is TGTGCCAGTGGTACAGGGGGGTGGAGAACAGATACGCAGTATTTT. Translation gives CASGTGGWRTDTQYF.

This clone showed up just a few times. The V call is TRBV28, the J call TRBJ2-1, with TRBD2 matching 10 bases. The J segment lost 9 bases and the V segment lost 6 bases, leaving 17 bases of the junction unmatched. Per germline, CDR1 MDHEN and CDR2 SYDVKM. This CDR3 contains 17 residues. CDR3 residues: CASSYNPGASGSSEQFF. The CDR3 DNA reads TGTGCCAGCAGCTACAACCCTGGGGCTAGCGGGAGCAGTGAGCAGTTCTTC.

There are a few counts of this clone. The chain is built from TRBV6-1 and TRBJ2-2, with D maybe TRBD2 (5 bases). Trimming stripped 3 bases from V and 8 bases from J, with 7 bases between. Germline CDR1 MNHNS, CDR2 SASEGT. CDR3 size: 12 residues. DNA of the CDR3: TGTGCCAGCAGTGAGGGGAGAGGGGAGCTGTTTTTT. Protein product: CASSEGRGELFF.

This clone was seen many times. The chain uses TRBV5-1 and TRBJ2-7, with 13 bases aligning to TRBD2. The CDR3 length is 16 residues. The junction had 7 bases not matched to a gene; V was cut back by 4 bases and J by 3 bases. Germline-derived CDR1 and CDR2 are SGHRS and YFSETQ. The CDR3 here is CASSLGGTSGNYEQYF. CDR3 DNA: TGCGCCAGCAGCCTCGGGGGGACTAGCGGGAACTACGAGCAGTACTTC.

As to this clone: The conserved phenylalanine or tryptophan is not found at the CDR3 terminus, so this likely reflects a read error. The limits of the CDR3 on the DNA are not certain, so only TCRdb's listed CDR3 is given. This sequence joins TRBV10-3 and TRBJ1-1; the table's D call TRBD1 went unverified against the DNA. Germline CDR1 reads ENHRY; CDR2 reads SYGVKD. Counting both end residues, the CDR3 totals 13 amino acids. CDR3 residues: CAISVPDHTESFL.

This clone was found many times. CDR3 amino acids: CASTRGGDRDSYSPLHF. DNA of the CDR3: TGCGCCAGCACCCGTGGAGGGGACAGGGACTCTTATTCACCCCTCCACTTT. The gene calls are TRBV5-1 and TRBJ1-6; 9 bases map to TRBD1. The CDR3 loop spans 17 amino acids. CDR1 is SGHRS, CDR2 YFSETQ, per germline. V shed 6 bases, J shed 8 bases, and the junction held 15 bases outside the gene matches.

The chain is built from TRBV28 and TRBJ1-1; weak D call: TRBD1 (5 bases). The V end was cut by 1 base, the J end by 3 bases, with 15 bases between. Germline V CDR1 and CDR2: MDHEN, SYDVKM. The CDR3 totals 16 residues. The CDR3 region is CASSLFGGGYYTEAFF. The DNA of the CDR3 is TGTGCCAGCAGTTTATTCGGGGGTGGGTACTACACTGAAGCTTTCTTT.

The chain uses TRBV5-1 and TRBJ2-2; 15 bases are a match to TRBD2. The CDR3 spans 20 residues. Trimming took 3 bases from V and 4 from J; bases not matched to a gene: 13. Germline lookup yields CDR1 SGHRS and CDR2 YFSETQ. The CDR3 DNA sequence: TGCGCCAGCAGCTACGGACTAGCGGGAGGGCATCCCCCGGGCACCGGGGAGCTGTTTTTT. This encodes CASSYGLAGGHPPGTGELFF.

This clone showed up many times. This rearrangement joins TRBV12-3 or TRBV12-4 to TRBJ2-7; D might be TRBD2 (5 bases). The V and J ends lost 7 bases and 1 base respectively, with 17 bases between them. The CDR3 totals 15 residues. CDR3 sequence: CASNPPAGLSYEQYF. The CDR3 bases are TGTGCCAGCAATCCCCCGGCGGGTCTTTCCTACGAGCAGTACTTC.

This clone has at least ten counts. At the DNA level, this CDR3 is encoded by other sequences in the same sample as well. The V and J genes are TRBV18 and TRBJ1-5; TRBD1 is a possible D gene (5 bases). Germline V CDR1 and CDR2: KGHSH, LQKENI. The CDR3 has 15 residues. With 1 base removed from V and 4 bases from J, the gap between germline ends came to 11 bases. The CDR3 DNA reads as TGTGCCAGCTCACCACAGGGGCAAGGTAATCAGCCCCAGCATTTT. This translates into CASSPQGQGNQPQHF.

In its sample, this clone was seen many times. The CDR3 DNA is TGTGCCTGGAGTGTTTGGGGCGGAAATCAGCCCCAGCATTTT. Protein sequence: CAWSVWGGNQPQHF. The V and J genes are TRBV30 and TRBJ1-5, with D perhaps matching TRBD1 (5 bases). The germline V gene has CDR1 GTSNPN and CDR2 SVGIG (reference sequence). V dropped 0 bases and J dropped 4 bases, with 10 bases sitting between them. This CDR3 has 14 residues.

Comments on this clone: This may be a read error: a much more frequent sequence differs by one nucleotide. The CDR3 region is CASSQNREAVERYF. The CDR3 nucleotides are TGTGCCAGCAGCCAGAACAGGGAGGCGGTCGAGCGGTACTTC. The rearrangement joins TRBV3-1 to TRBJ2-7, with D possibly being TRBD1 or TRBD2 (6 bases each). There are 14 residues in the CDR3. Per the germline V gene, CDR1 is LGHDT and CDR2 is YNNKEL (reference sequence).

This chain uses TRBV5-1 with TRBJ1-1; the match to TRBD1 covers 11 bases. This CDR3 has 18 residues. Germline assignment: CDR1 SGHRS and CDR2 YFSETQ. V was pared by 4 bases and J by 0 bases, with 11 bases of the junction left unmatched. CDR3 residues: CASSGGGGQGALNTEAFF. Here the CDR3 DNA reads TGCGCCAGCAGCGGTGGGGGAGGACAGGGGGCTTTGAACACTGAAGCTTTCTTT.

This clone was counted between two and nine times. The rearrangement joins TRBV20-1 to TRBJ2-2; D gene uncertain. There are 16 residues in the CDR3. Germline values: CDR1 DFQATT, CDR2 SNEGSKA (reference sequence). Trimming cost V 0 bases and J 4 bases, with 15 bases left between them. The CDR3 spells CSARDRTRSATGELFF. The CDR3 nucleotides are TGCAGTGCTAGAGATCGGACCCGATCGGCCACCGGGGAGCTGTTTTTT.

By its share, this clone is medium-sized. J is TRBJ2-3 and V is TRBV6-5; D remains unclear. The CDR3 is 13 amino acids. V was trimmed by 2 bases and J by 6 bases, leaving 9 bases between them. The germline V gene encodes CDR1 MNHEY and CDR2 SVGAGI. The CDR3: CASSYTKGDTQYF. The CDR3 nucleotides are TGTGCCAGCAGTTACACGAAAGGGGATACGCAGTATTTT.

By frequency in the sample, this clone is medium-sized (0.01 to 0.1%). The chain links TRBV2 to TRBJ2-1; D unclear. Germline lookup yields CDR1 SNHLY and CDR2 FYNNEI. The V and J ends lost 5 bases and 0 bases respectively, with 14 bases between them. The CDR3 runs to 16 residues. CDR3 DNA sequence: TGTGCCAGCAGTTACACGGAGCCCAGCTCCTACAATGAGCAGTTCTTC. Its translation: CASSYTEPSSYNEQFF.

In its sample, this clone was seen many times. V and J are TRBV6-6 and TRBJ2-3; D call uncertain. Germline CDR1 MNHNY, CDR2 SVGAGI (reference sequence). CDR3 length equals 15 residues. Between the trimmed V and J ends, which lost 2 bases and 6 bases, there was a span of 15 bases. The CDR3 loop is CASSYRAGPTDTQYF. CDR3 nucleotides: TGTGCCAGCAGTTACCGGGCAGGCCCTACCGATACGCAGTATTTT.

In its sample, this clone was seen many times. A much larger clonotype is one base distant, so this may be a read error. The V call is TRBV6-5, the J call TRBJ1-1; perhaps TRBD1 as D (6 bases). The CDR3 has 13 residues. Germline V gene lookup returns CDR1 MNHEY and CDR2 SVGAGI. The V end was cut by 1 base, the J end by 10 bases, with 13 bases between. CDR3 bases: TGTGCCAGCAGTTACTTTGGGACAACCGGAGCTTTCTTT. Protein product: CASSYFGTTGAFF.

This clone was counted only a few times. The chain is built from TRBV10-2 and TRBJ1-2, with D perhaps TRBD1 (5 bases). V was trimmed by 3 bases and J by 8 bases, leaving 13 bases between them. Germline lookup yields CDR1 WSHSY and CDR2 SAAADI. The CDR3 contains 13 residues. The chain's CDR3 is CASSDPREFGYTF. The DNA for the CDR3 is TGCGCCAGCAGTGACCCCAGGGAGTTCGGCTACACCTTC.